This T cell receptor (beta chain) was observed in a study of regulatory T cells in long-lasting Graves disease. Across the whole study: Those with persistent Graves' disease had received antithyroid drugs for over 5 years with positive TSH receptor antibodies.

V shed 5 bases and J shed 0 bases, with 8 bases lying between them. CDR1 and CDR2 from the germline V gene are SGHAT and FQNNGV. CDR3 length equals 14 residues. Assembly of TCR beta libraries relied on iRepertoire HTBI primers together with Arm-PCR of CDR3 regions. Each CDR3 protein is one row after TCRdb ran MiXCR on the multiplex PCR reads. The table shows around 340,000 distinct CDR3 sequences, with around a fifth occurring only once. Time point noted: persistent/refractory GD, antithyroid drugs over 5 years with positive TRAb. PBMC RNA served as the TCR library source. It was an endocrinology department in Xi'an, China, that provided the patients. This clonotype was counted at least ten times.

This receptor was obtained from a female donor with Graves disease. Material: peripheral blood mononuclear cells (PBMCs), obtained when the disease was refractory, from a patient treated with antithyroid drugs. The chain links TRBV11-2 to TRBJ1-5, with D perhaps matching TRBD1 (5 bases). The CDR3 bases are TGTGCCAGCAGCCAACAGGATAGCAATCAGCCCCAGCATTTT. It is translated as CASSQQDSNQPQHF.